These T cell receptor beta chains were read from a single sample in a study of T cells in Graves' hyperthyroidism and ophthalmopathy. TCRdb processed the multiplex PCR reads anew with MiXCR; each CDR3 protein has one entry. Of about 350,000 distinct CDR3 sequences in the sample, 15% to 20% are singletons; the top ten hold about a sixth. Sequenced material: blood. The receptors derive from a woman in her thirties or forties with Graves' ophthalmopathy. The CDR3 runs from the conserved cysteine through the conserved F or W. A D gene is named only where the DNA matches it firmly. Clone size appears in some rows only: once, few, many, or a class for an expanded clone.

D	V	J	size	DNA	CDR3
TRBD2	TRBV11-1	TRBJ2-5	many	TGTGCCAGCAGCTCCGAGCGGGAGGGGTACCAAGAGACCCAGTACTTC	CASSSEREGYQETQYF
.	TRBV28	TRBJ2-5	once	TGTGCCAGCACCCGGGTGCCGGGAGAGACCCAGTACTTC	CASTRVPGETQYF
.	TRBV15	TRBJ2-7	many	TGTGCCACCAGCAGGTCAGGGACAAACTCCTACGAGCAGTACTTC	CATSRSGTNSYEQYF
.	TRBV18	TRBJ2-7	many	TGTGCCAGCTCACCACGAGGGAGCTCCTACGAGCAGTACTTC	CASSPRGSSYEQYF
.	TRBV30	TRBJ1-3	.	TGTGCCTGGAGTGTACCGGGGGGCATCGACTCTGGAAACACCATATATTTT	CAWSVPGGIDSGNTIYF
TRBD1	TRBV6-2/TRBV6-3	TRBJ1-2	.	TGTGCCAGCAGTTGGATTACAGGGGACTATGGCTACACCTTC	CASSWITGDYGYTF
.	TRBV9	TRBJ2-1	many	TGTGCCAGCAGCGTAGGAGCGACCTACAATGAGCAGTTCTTC	CASSVGATYNEQFF
.	TRBV4-1	TRBJ2-5	many	TGCGCCAGCAGCCAAGTGGCGGGAGAGACCCAGTACTTC	CASSQVAGETQYF
TRBD1	TRBV19	TRBJ2-7	many	TGTGCCAGTAGTTACGGGGCAGGGGGCTACTACGAGCAGTACTTC	CASSYGAGGYYEQYF
.	TRBV10-3	TRBJ2-7	once	TGTGCCATCAGTGAGACGGGGTGGGTTGGGACACCGATGTCCGAGCAGTACTTC	CAISETGWVGTPMSEQYF
.	TRBV6-5	TRBJ1-1	many	TGTGCCAGCATTCTGGGGTGGAACACTGAAGCTTTCTTT	CASILGWNTEAFF
.	TRBV19	TRBJ2-2	.	TGTGCCAGTAGTATACAACGGGACCGCGGGGAGCTGTTTTTT	CASSIQRDRGELFF
.	TRBV29-1	TRBJ2-3	many	TGCAGCGTGGGGATGGGAGGGGGAGATACGCAGTATTTT	CSVGMGGGDTQYF
.	TRBV5-1	TRBJ2-5	many	TGCGCCAGCAGTTTGCCGCCGGGACGGTTCAAAGAGACCCAGTACTTC	CASSLPPGRFKETQYF
.	TRBV19	TRBJ1-2	many	TGTGCCAGTAGTATTGTAGGGCGAGGCTACACCTTC	CASSIVGRGYTF
.	TRBV30	TRBJ2-5	.	TGTGCCTGGAACCCCGGACCCCGCCGAGAGACCCAGTACTTC	CAWNPGPRRETQYF
.	TRBV6-5	TRBJ2-2	many	TGTGCCAGCAGTTACGAAGGTGCGAGGAACACCGGGGAGCTGTTTTTT	CASSYEGARNTGELFF
TRBD2	TRBV2	TRBJ2-3	many	TGTGCCAGCAGACCCGGGACTAGCGGGAGTTGGGCGCAGTATTTT	CASRPGTSGSWAQYF
TRBD2	TRBV12-3/TRBV12-4	TRBJ2-7	many	TGTGCCAGCAGTTGGACTAGCGGGATTTACGAGCAGTACTTC	CASSWTSGIYEQYF
.	TRBV25-1	TRBJ1-1	many	TGTGCCAGCAGTGAGGTCGGCAGGGCGAACACTGAAGCTTTCTTT	CASSEVGRANTEAFF
.	TRBV7-6	TRBJ2-5	many	TGTAGCAGCAGCTTCAAGGGAACAGAGACCCAGTACTTC	CSSSFKGTETQYF
.	TRBV7-9	TRBJ1-5	many	TGTGCCAGCAGCTTCCTAGGTGGTCAGCCCCAGCATTTT	CASSFLGGQPQHF
.	TRBV6-1	TRBJ2-2	many	TGTGCCAGCAGGCCGGGGCCCCGGGGAGGGGAGCTGTTTTTT	CASRPGPRGGELFF
TRBD1	TRBV10-3	TRBJ2-7	many	TGTGCCCTCAGACTTCCGGGACAGGGGCGTAGCGAGCAGTACTTC	CALRLPGQGRSEQYF
TRBD2	TRBV11-2	TRBJ2-7	many	TGTGCCAGCAGCCATTGGACTAGCGTTACCTACGAGCAGTACTTC	CASSHWTSVTYEQYF
TRBD2	TRBV11-1	TRBJ2-7	many	TGTGCCAGCAGCCCGAGGACTAGCGGGAGCTACATAGACGAGCAGTACTTC	CASSPRTSGSYIDEQYF
.	TRBV28	TRBJ2-7	many	TGTGCCAGCAGTGGGATCACTCAGGGGCCTACCTACGAGCAGTACTTC	CASSGITQGPTYEQYF
.	TRBV15	TRBJ2-2	few	TGTGCCACCTCGGACACCGGGGAGCTGTTTTTT	CATSDTGELFF
.	TRBV20-1	TRBJ2-5	many	TGCAGTGTATTGGGGCTCTACCAAGAGACCCAGTACTTC	CSVLGLYQETQYF
.	TRBV6-1	TRBJ1-1	few	TGTGCCAGCAACAGGGACAACTATAACACTGAAGCTTTCTTT	CASNRDNYNTEAFF
TRBD1	TRBV29-1	TRBJ2-5	many	TGCAGCGTTGACCCCGGGACAGGGCCAGAGACCCAGTACTTC	CSVDPGTGPETQYF
TRBD2	TRBV6-1	TRBJ2-7	.	TGTGCCAGCAGATCTACGACTAGCGGCGGATACGAGCAGTACTTC	CASRSTTSGGYEQYF
.	TRBV6-5	TRBJ1-1	many	TGTGCCAGCAAAGAGGGGAGCACTGAAGCTTTCTTT	CASKEGSTEAFF
TRBD1	TRBV7-2	TRBJ1-2	many	TGTGCCAGCAGGGAAACAGGGGTAATCGCTTATGGCTACACCTTC	CASRETGVIAYGYTF
.	TRBV28	TRBJ2-3	many	TGTGCCAGCATTGGAGGAGCAGATACGCAGTATTTT	CASIGGADTQYF
.	TRBV12-3/TRBV12-4	TRBJ1-2	.	TGTGCCACCAGTTTGGGTTTTGGCTACAACTTC	CATSLGFGYNF
.	TRBV29-1	TRBJ1-1	many	TGCAGCGCCGTGAGGGTGGGGACATGGGGTATGAACACTGAAGCTTTCTTT	CSAVRVGTWGMNTEAFF
.	TRBV28	TRBJ2-5	many	TGTGCCAGCAGTCCTGCCCCGACGGGGGCCGTGGGGTACTTC	CASSPAPTGAVGYF
TRBD1	TRBV5-1	TRBJ2-5	many	TGCGCCAGCAGCATGGACAACAGGGGATCTTACGAGACCCAGTACTTC	CASSMDNRGSYETQYF
TRBD2	TRBV6-2/TRBV6-3	TRBJ2-7	many	TGTGCCAGCAGAGATAGCGGGAGGGCCGGGTACGAGCAGTACTTC	CASRDSGRAGYEQYF
.	TRBV30	TRBJ1-1	many	TGTGCCTGTGAGATTAGTACTGAAGCTTTCTTT	CACEISTEAFF
.	TRBV9	TRBJ1-5	many	TGTGCCAGCAGCGTAGCTACGGGACAGCCCCAGCATTTT	CASSVATGQPQHF
.	TRBV20-1	TRBJ1-1	many	TGCAGTGCTCGTTTTGGGCCCCGGGAAGCTTTCTTT	CSARFGPREAFF
.	TRBV7-8	TRBJ2-5	many	TGTGCCAGCAGCTTAGTTACTGGGGAGACCCAGTACTTC	CASSLVTGETQYF
.	TRBV7-9	TRBJ1-1	many	TGTGCCAGCAGCTTAGGAGGGGGGCTTGGGACTGAAGCTTTCTTT	CASSLGGGLGTEAFF
TRBD1	TRBV6-5	TRBJ2-7	many	TGTGCCAGCAGTCGTACCGGGACAGGGAGAGAGCAGTACTTC	CASSRTGTGREQYF
TRBD2	TRBV4-1	TRBJ2-7	few	TGCGCCAGCAAAGGGAACATCGGGGGGTACGAGCAGTACTTC	CASKGNIGGYEQYF
.	TRBV30	TRBJ2-4	many	TGTGCCTGGAGTCGATACCGTCAGGGTTCTAGCATTCAGTACTTC	CAWSRYRQGSSIQYF
TRBD1	TRBV6-5	TRBJ2-7	many	TGTGCCAGCGGTAGGGCAGGGGGCTCCTACGAGCAGTACTTC	CASGRAGGSYEQYF
.	TRBV12-3/TRBV12-4	TRBJ2-2	many	TGTGCCAGCAGTTTGGTTTCGGCTGGTAACACCGGGGAGCTGTTTTTT	CASSLVSAGNTGELFF
.	TRBV7-9	TRBJ2-5	.	TGTGCCAGCAGAGCAGACAGGGAGGGAACGGAGACCCAGTACTTC	CASRADREGTETQYF
TRBD2	TRBV20-1	TRBJ2-2	.	TGCAGTGCTAGAGACGCCCCCCGGGGGGGAGCGGGATACGGCGGGGAGCTGTTTTTT	CSARDAPRGGAGYGGELFF
TRBD1	TRBV20-1	TRBJ2-7	many	TGCAGTGCTCAGGACTGGGACAGGGGTTACGAGCAGTACTTC	CSAQDWDRGYEQYF
.	TRBV19	TRBJ2-2	many	TGTGCCAGTACAGGGTTGGTCGGGGAGCTGTTTTTT	CASTGLVGELFF